This record concerns one T cell receptor (beta chain) sequence. Its specificity is unknown. CDR1 is SGHTA and CDR2 is FQGNSA in the germline V gene. Trimming took 2 bases from V and 6 from J, leaving 10 bases between them. This CDR3 is built from 13 residues. The sample comes from a study of response to subunit inactivated influenza vaccine. From the RT-PCR reads, TCRdb called clonotypes with MiXCR, one entry per CDR3 protein. The table shows 500,000 or so distinct CDR3 sequences, with 16% occurring only once. General observations from the study: T cells newly recruited by each seasonal influenza vaccination are few, the authors suggested.

The sequence was collected from a man in his fifties or sixties who received an inactivated influenza vaccine. The rearrangement joins TRBV7-2 to TRBJ1-2, with D maybe TRBD1 (5 bases). The material sequenced was CD4+ T cells sorted from PBMCs, taken less than 30 months after vaccination. The CDR3 sequence is CASSLNQGDGYTF. CDR3 in DNA: TGTGCCAGCAGCTTAAATCAGGGAGATGGCTACACCTTC.